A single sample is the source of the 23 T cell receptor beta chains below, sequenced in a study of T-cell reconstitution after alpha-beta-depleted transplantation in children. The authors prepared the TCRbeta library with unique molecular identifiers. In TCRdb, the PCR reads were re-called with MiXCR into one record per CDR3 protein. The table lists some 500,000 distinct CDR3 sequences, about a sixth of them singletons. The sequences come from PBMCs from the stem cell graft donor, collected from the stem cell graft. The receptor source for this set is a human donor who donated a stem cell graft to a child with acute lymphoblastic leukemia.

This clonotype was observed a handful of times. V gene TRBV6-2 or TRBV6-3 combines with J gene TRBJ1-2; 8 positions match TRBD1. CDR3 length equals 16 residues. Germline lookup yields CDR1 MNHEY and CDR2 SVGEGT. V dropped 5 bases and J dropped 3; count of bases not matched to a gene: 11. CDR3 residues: CASSGERTGSDYGYTF. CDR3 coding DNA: TGTGCCAGCAGTGGCGAAAGGACAGGGAGTGACTATGGCTACACCTTC.

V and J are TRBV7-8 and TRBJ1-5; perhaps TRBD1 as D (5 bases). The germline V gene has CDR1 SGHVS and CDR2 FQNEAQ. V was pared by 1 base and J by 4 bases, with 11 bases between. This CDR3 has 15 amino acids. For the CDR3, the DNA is TGTGCCAGCAGCTTAGAGCGCAGGGCTAATCAGCCCCAGCATTTT. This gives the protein CASSLERRANQPQHF.

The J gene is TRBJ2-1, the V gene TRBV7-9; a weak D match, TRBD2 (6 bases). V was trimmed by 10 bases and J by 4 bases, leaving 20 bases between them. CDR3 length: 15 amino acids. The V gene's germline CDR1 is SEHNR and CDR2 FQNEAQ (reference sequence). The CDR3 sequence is CAINSGVGVYNEQFF. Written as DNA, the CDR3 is TGTGCCATCAACTCGGGGGTCGGGGTATACAATGAGCAGTTCTTC.

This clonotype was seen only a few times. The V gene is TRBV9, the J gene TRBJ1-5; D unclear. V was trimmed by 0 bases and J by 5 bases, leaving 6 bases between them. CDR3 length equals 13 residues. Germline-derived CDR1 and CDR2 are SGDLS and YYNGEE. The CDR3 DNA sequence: TGTGCCAGCAGCGTAGAAAGGGATCAGCCCCAGCATTTT. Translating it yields CASSVERDQPQHF.

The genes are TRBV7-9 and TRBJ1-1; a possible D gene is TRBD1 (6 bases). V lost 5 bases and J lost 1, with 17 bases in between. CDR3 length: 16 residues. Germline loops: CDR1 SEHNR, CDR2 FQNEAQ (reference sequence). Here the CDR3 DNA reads TGTGCCAGCAGCCGCCCCGCCCCGGGACAGAACACTGAAGCTTTCTTT. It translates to CASSRPAPGQNTEAFF.

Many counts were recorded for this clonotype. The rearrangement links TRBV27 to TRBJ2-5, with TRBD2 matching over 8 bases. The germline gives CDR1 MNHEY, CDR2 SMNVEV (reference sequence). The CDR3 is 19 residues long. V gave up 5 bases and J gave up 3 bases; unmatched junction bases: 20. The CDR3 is CASSPRGAGGPSKKETQYF. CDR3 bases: TGTGCCAGCAGTCCCCGGGGGGCGGGAGGCCCGAGCAAGAAAGAGACCCAGTACTTC.

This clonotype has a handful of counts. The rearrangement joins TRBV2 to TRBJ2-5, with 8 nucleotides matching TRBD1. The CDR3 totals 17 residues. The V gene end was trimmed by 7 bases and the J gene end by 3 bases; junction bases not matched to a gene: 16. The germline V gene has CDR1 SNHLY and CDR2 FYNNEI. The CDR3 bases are TGTGCCAGCAACTCCCCATATGGACAGGGAAGGAAAGAGACCCAGTACTTC. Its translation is CASNSPYGQGRKETQYF.

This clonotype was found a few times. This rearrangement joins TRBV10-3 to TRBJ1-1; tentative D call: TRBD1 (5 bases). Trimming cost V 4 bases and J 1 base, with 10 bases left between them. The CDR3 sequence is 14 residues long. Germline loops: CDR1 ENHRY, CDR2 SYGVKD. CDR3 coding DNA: TGTGCCATCAGTGTTCAGGGAAGGAACACTGAAGCTTTCTTT. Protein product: CAISVQGRNTEAFF.

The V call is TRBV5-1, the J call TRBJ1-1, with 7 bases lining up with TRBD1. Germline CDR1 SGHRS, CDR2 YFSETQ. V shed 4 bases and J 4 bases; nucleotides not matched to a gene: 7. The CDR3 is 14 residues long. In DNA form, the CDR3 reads TGCGCCAGCAGCATAGGACAGGCCGTCACTGAAGCTTTCTTT. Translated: CASSIGQAVTEAFF.

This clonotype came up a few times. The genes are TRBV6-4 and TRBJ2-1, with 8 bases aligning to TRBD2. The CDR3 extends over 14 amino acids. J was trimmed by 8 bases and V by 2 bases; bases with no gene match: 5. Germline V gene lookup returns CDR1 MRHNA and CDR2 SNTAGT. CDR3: CASSDGTSNHEQFF. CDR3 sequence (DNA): TGTGCCAGCAGTGACGGGACTAGTAACCATGAGCAGTTCTTC.

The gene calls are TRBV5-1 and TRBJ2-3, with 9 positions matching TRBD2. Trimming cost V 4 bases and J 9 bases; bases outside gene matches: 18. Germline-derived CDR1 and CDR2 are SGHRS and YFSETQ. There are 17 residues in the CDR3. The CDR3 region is CASSDLRERSGRQTQYF. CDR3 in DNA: TGCGCCAGCAGCGACCTCAGGGAAAGGAGCGGGAGGCAGACGCAGTATTTT.

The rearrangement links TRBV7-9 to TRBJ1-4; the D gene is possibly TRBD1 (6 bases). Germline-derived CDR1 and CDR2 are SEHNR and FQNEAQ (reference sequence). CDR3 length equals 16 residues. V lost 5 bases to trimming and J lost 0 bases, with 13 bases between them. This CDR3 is CASSPDRKTTNEKLFF. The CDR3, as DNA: TGTGCCAGCAGCCCAGACAGGAAGACAACTAATGAAAAACTGTTTTTT.

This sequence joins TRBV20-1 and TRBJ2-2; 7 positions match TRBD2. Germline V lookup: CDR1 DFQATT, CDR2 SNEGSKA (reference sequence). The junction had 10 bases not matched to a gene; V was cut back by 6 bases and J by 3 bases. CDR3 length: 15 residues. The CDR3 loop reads CSASRDYADTGELFF. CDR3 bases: TGCAGTGCCTCCCGGGACTATGCGGACACCGGGGAGCTGTTTTTT.

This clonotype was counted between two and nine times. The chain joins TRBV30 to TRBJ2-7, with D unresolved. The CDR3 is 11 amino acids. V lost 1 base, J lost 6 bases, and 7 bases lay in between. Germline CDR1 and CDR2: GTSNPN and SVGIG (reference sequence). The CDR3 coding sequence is TGTGCCTGGAGTGAGGATACCGAGCAGTACTTC. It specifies CAWSEDTEQYF.

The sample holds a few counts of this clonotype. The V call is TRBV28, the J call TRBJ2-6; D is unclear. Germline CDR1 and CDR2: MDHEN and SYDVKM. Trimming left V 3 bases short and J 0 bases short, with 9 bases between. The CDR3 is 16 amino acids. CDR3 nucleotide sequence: TGTGCCAGCAGTTTCGAAAGCCTCTCTGGGGCCAACGTCCTGACTTTC. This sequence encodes CASSFESLSGANVLTF. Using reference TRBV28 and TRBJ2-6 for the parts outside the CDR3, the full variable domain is DVKVTQSSRYLVKRTGEKVFLECVQDMDHENMFWYRQDPGLGLRLIYFSYDVKMKEKGDIPEGYSVSREKKERFSLILESASTNQTSMYLCASSFESLSGANVLTFGAGSRLTVL.

The CDR3 reads CASSQVRSGFYGYTF. The DNA of the CDR3 is TGTGCCAGCAGCCAAGTTCGTTCAGGGTTCTATGGCTACACCTTC. The genes are TRBV3-1 and TRBJ1-2; the D gene is possibly TRBD1 (5 bases). The CDR3 totals 15 residues. Trimming removed 1 base from V and 4 bases from J, with 13 bases in between. Germline V gene lookup returns CDR1 LGHDT and CDR2 YNNKEL (reference sequence).

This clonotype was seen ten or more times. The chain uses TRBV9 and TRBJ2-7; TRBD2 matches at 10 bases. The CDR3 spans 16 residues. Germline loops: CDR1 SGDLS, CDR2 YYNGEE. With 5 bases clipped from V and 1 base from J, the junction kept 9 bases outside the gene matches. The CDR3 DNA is TGTGCCAGCAGTAGCCCACTAGCGGGGCCTTCCTACGAGCAGTACTTC. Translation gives CASSSPLAGPSYEQYF.

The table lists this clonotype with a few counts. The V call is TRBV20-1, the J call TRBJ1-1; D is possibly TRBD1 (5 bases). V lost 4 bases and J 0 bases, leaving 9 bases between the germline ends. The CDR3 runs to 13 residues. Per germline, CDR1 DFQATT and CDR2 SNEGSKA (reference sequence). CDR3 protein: CSANDRLNTEAFF. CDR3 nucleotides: TGCAGTGCTAACGACAGATTGAACACTGAAGCTTTCTTT.

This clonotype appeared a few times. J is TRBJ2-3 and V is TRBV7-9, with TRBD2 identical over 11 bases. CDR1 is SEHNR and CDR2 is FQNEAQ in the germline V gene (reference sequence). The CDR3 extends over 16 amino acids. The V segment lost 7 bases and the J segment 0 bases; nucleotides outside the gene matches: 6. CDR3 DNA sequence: TGTGCCAGCAAGGGTATAGCGGGAGGGAGCACAGATACGCAGTATTTT. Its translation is CASKGIAGGSTDTQYF.

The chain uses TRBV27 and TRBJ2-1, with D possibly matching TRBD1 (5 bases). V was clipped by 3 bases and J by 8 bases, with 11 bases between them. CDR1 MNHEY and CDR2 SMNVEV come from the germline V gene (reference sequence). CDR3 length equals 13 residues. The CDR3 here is CASSFSGSDEQFF. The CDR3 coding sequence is TGTGCCAGCAGTTTTTCAGGGTCCGATGAGCAGTTCTTC.

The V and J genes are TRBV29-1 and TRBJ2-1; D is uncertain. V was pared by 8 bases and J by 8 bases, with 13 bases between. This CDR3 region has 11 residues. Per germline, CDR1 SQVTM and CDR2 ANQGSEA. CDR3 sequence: CSSYIGHEQFF. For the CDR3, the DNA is TGCAGCTCGTACATCGGACATGAGCAGTTCTTC.

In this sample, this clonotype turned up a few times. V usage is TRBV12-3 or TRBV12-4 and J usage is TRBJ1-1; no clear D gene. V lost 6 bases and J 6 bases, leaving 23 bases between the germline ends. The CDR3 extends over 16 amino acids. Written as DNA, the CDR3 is TGTGCCAGCAGCCCTGCACTGGCCGTATGGTCTGCTGAAGCTTTCTTT. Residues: CASSPALAVWSAEAFF.

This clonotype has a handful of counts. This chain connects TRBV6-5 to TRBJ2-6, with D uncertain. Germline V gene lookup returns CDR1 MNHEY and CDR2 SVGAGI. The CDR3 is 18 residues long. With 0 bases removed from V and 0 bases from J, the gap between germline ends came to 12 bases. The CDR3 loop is CASSYSRQAISGANVLTF. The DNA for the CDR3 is TGTGCCAGCAGTTACTCGAGGCAGGCAATCTCTGGGGCCAACGTCCTGACTTTC.